This T cell receptor (beta chain) was documented in a study of cytomegalovirus exposure and HLA in healthy donors. Findings and caveats of the study: Available immune exposure information covered CMV serostatus only.

Concerning this clone: Antigen specificity is unknown.

It was with 60 Vbeta and 13 Jbeta primers that the PCR ran. TCRdb keeps only in-frame clones here, not all; method: immunoSEQ multiplex PCR. This sample has about 180,000 clones, with 70% to 90% found just once. Healthy bone marrow donors made up the donors. The CDR3 runs 17 residues. The germline V gene encodes CDR1 GTSNPN and CDR2 SVGIG (reference sequence). The V segment lost 7 bases and the J segment 4 bases; nucleotides outside the gene matches: 15. The chain recombines TRBV30 with TRBJ2-1; 11 nucleotides agree with TRBD1. This TCR derives from a woman in her twenties or thirties in good health and CMV-seronegative. The sample comprised PBMCs. Here the CDR3 reads CASLPHGGQGVYNEQFF. The CDR3 DNA reads TGTGCCTCCCTGCCCCACGGGGGACAGGGGGTATACAATGAGCAGTTCTTC.